This record looks at one T cell receptor beta chain sequence and its context. No antigen is known for it. Germline values: CDR1 MNHEY, CDR2 SVGEGT. The V end was cut by 6 bases, the J end by 10 bases, with 13 bases between. This CDR3 comprises 12 residues. The sample is drawn from a study of T cell responses to AZD1222 COVID-19 vaccine. General study points: Nearly half of the spike-specific TCRs reportedly recognize variant regions that carry no mutations. Every sample of the repertoires postdated the peak T cell response. Possibly, clonal diversity was underestimated; donors were largely white British and included more females.

Profiling relied on immunoSEQ multiplex PCR, and the TCRdb table lists in-frame clones only, not all of them. The sample has 95,000 to 100,000 clones; over 85% are singletons. The chain uses TRBV6-2 or TRBV6-3 and TRBJ2-1; perhaps TRBD2 as D (6 bases). This clonotype was sampled from an adult in good health. The source was peripheral blood, collected on day 0 of AZD1222 vaccination. The CDR3 region has the DNA TGTGCCAGCAGCCCTACTAGCACGGAGCAGTTCTTC. Translated, it gives CASSPTSTEQFF.